This T cell receptor (beta chain) was documented in a study of shared clonotypes between healthy human individuals. Sequenced by immunoSEQ multiplex PCR; TCRdb stores in-frame clones only, minus some. The data show 2 million to 2.5 million clones, roughly 95% seen once. This CDR3 comprises 12 residues. The germline V and J ends were trimmed by 5 bases and 7 bases, with 11 bases remaining between them. Germline V gene lookup returns CDR1 MNHEY and CDR2 SMNVEV (reference sequence). The sequence came from a young man in good health. Sample: naive CD4+ T cells sorted from blood. Subset defined: CD45RA+ positively selected. The chain recombines TRBV27 with TRBJ1-1; possibly TRBD1 for D (5 bases). The CDR3 loop is CASSRAGREAFF. In DNA, the CDR3 is TGTGCCAGCAGTCGAGCAGGGCGTGAAGCTTTCTTT.